These T cell receptor beta chains were read from a single sample in a study of OX40 agonist ivuxolimab in advanced cancers. Profiled with immunoSEQ multiplex PCR; TCRdb holds only in-frame clones, not every one. The sample has more than 45,000 clones; about 83% are singletons. The sequences come from CD4+ or CD8+ T cells sorted from blood, collected in a trial of the OX40 agonist ivuxolimab. The receptor set was obtained from an adult with an advanced solid tumor such as melanoma, head and neck, liver or kidney cancer. Each CDR3 is given with its conserved first and last residue. A D gene is named only where the DNA matches it firmly. Only part of the rows carry a size: once, few, many, or a class if the clone is expanded.

clone_size j_call v_call d_call cdr3_length cdr3_aa cdr3_nt
- TRBJ1-2 TRBV20-1 - 11 CLPNRAEGYTF TGCCTCCCCAACAGGGCCGAGGGCTACACCTTC
- TRBJ2-3 TRBV28 TRBD1 14 CASSKGQDTDTQYF TGTGCCAGCAGTAAGGGACAGGACACAGATACGCAGTATTTT
- TRBJ2-1 TRBV7-9 - 15 CASSLRTGGDNEQFF TGTGCCAGCAGCCTACGGACTGGCGGGGACAATGAGCAGTTCTTC
- TRBJ2-7 TRBV7-2 TRBD2 13 CASEASGSYEQYF TGTGCCAGCGAGGCTAGCGGATCCTACGAGCAGTACTTC
- TRBJ1-2 TRBV10-1 - 15 CASTLGTPINYGYTF TGCGCCAGCACCTTAGGGACACCGATCAACTATGGCTACACCTTC
- TRBJ2-5 TRBV7-9 TRBD1 12 CAGGTGLETQYF TGTGCTGGGGGGACAGGGCTAGAGACCCAGTACTTC
- TRBJ2-7 TRBV7-6 TRBD1 15 CASSRTGGQGYEQYF TGTGCCAGCAGCCGTACAGGGGGTCAGGGCTACGAGCAGTACTTC
few TRBJ1-2 TRBV7-2 - 11 CASEINYGYTF TGTGCCAGTGAGATTAACTATGGCTACACCTTC
- TRBJ1-1 TRBV13 - 12 CASSLGYRSAFF TGTGCCAGCAGCTTAGGCTACAGGTCGGCTTTCTTT
- TRBJ1-2 TRBV28 - 13 CASSLETLYGYTF TGTGCCAGCAGCCTTGAGACCCTCTATGGCTACACCTTC
- TRBJ2-7 TRBV21-1 - 15 CASSKVHRGLREQYF TGTGCCAGCAGCAAAGTACACAGGGGTTTAAGAGAGCAGTACTTC
few TRBJ1-1 TRBV5-4 - 12 CASSSPNTEAFF TGTGCCAGCAGCTCACCGAACACTGAAGCTTTCTTT
- TRBJ1-6 TRBV7-3 - 13 CASSPSRGSPLHF TGTGCCAGCAGCCCAAGCAGGGGATCACCCCTCCACTTT
- TRBJ2-1 TRBV29-1 TRBD2 12 CSLRTSGGKQFF TGCAGCCTTCGGACTAGCGGGGGCAAGCAGTTCTTC
- TRBJ1-5 TRBV7-8 - 15 CASSLVTGNQQPQHF TGTGCCAGCAGCTTGGTAACAGGGAACCAACAGCCCCAGCATTTT
few TRBJ2-2 TRBV19 - 13 CASSSRGAGELFF TGTGCCAGTAGTTCCAGGGGAGCCGGGGAGCTGTTTTTT
- TRBJ2-2 TRBV10-3 TRBD1 17 CAACPGQGAGNTGELFF TGTGCCGCCTGCCCGGGACAGGGGGCGGGGAACACCGGGGAGCTGTTTTTT
- TRBJ1-2 TRBV5-1 - 16 CASSLEPSTAGYGYTF TGCGCCAGCAGCTTGGAGCCCTCGACAGCGGGCTATGGCTACACCTTC
- TRBJ2-3 TRBV7-2 TRBD1 15 CASSTRQGAGDTQYF TGTGCCAGCAGCACGCGACAGGGGGCGGGAGATACGCAGTATTTT
few TRBJ2-7 TRBV5-1 - 15 CASSLFAPTPYEQYF TGCGCCAGCAGCTTATTTGCCCCCACGCCCTACGAGCAGTACTTC
- TRBJ2-5 TRBV7-2 - 14 CASSLFRGEETQYF TGTGCCAGCAGCTTATTCAGGGGGGAGGAGACCCAGTACTTC
- TRBJ2-7 TRBV9 - 17 CASSPHLGTNYGYEQYF TGTGCCAGCAGCCCCCACCTAGGGACCAACTACGGGTACGAGCAGTACTTC
- TRBJ2-7 TRBV6-1 TRBD1 13 CASRGQVSYEQYF TGTGCCAGCAGGGGACAGGTCTCCTACGAGCAGTACTTC
- TRBJ2-7 TRBV6-5 - 13 CASSIAGYYEQYF TGTGCCAGCAGTATCGCTGGATACTACGAGCAGTACTTC
- TRBJ1-3 TRBV7-9 - 13 CASSYSSGNTIYF TGTGCCAGCAGCTATAGCTCTGGAAACACCATATATTTT
- TRBJ2-5 TRBV5-1 - 13 CASSRSIQETQYF TGCGCCAGCAGCCGGTCAATCCAAGAGACCCAGTACTTC
- TRBJ2-1 TRBV18 TRBD1 14 CASSPGQGYNEQFF TGTGCCAGCTCACCGGGACAGGGGTACAATGAGCAGTTCTTC
- TRBJ1-5 TRBV11-3 TRBD1 14 CASSSRDRNQPQHF TGTGCCAGCAGCTCCAGGGACAGGAATCAGCCCCAGCATTTT
- TRBJ1-4 TRBV2 - 15 CASSKTLTTNEKLFF TGTGCCAGCAGCAAGACACTAACAACTAATGAAAAACTGTTTTTT
- TRBJ1-2 TRBV6-5 - 14 CASSYSDNNYGYTF TGTGCCAGCAGTTACTCGGACAATAACTATGGCTACACCTTC
- TRBJ2-7 TRBV4-3 TRBD1 18 CASSQDWAVTGNTYEQYF TGCGCCAGCAGCCAAGATTGGGCTGTGACAGGGAATACCTACGAGCAGTACTTC
- TRBJ1-5 TRBV5-1 - 16 CASSFFPTDSNQPQHF TGCGCCAGCAGCTTTTTCCCGACAGATAGCAATCAGCCCCAGCATTTT
- TRBJ1-1 TRBV5-4 TRBD1 16 CASSREGGYMNTEAFF TGTGCCAGCAGCCGGGAAGGGGGCTATATGAACACTGAAGCTTTCTTT
once TRBJ1-2 TRBV6-5 TRBD1 16 CASSYGRGPTGYGYTF TGTGCCAGCAGTTACGGCAGGGGGCCGACTGGCTATGGCTACACCTTC
- TRBJ2-7 TRBV5-8 - 13 CASAQGYAYEQYF TGTGCCAGCGCTCAGGGGTATGCCTACGAGCAGTACTTC
- TRBJ1-3 TRBV11-2 - 13 CASSSTTGNTIYF TGTGCCAGCAGCTCCACTACTGGAAACACCATATATTTT
- TRBJ2-1 TRBV7-6 - 16 CASSDPYRDPYNEQFF TGTGCCAGCAGCGACCCATACAGGGATCCGTATAATGAGCAGTTCTTC
- TRBJ1-1 TRBV11-2 - 15 CASSSRPGAATEAFF TGTGCCAGCAGCTCTAGGCCTGGGGCGGCCACTGAAGCTTTCTTT
- TRBJ2-5 TRBV11-2 - 14 CASSSLKYQETQYF TGTGCCAGCAGCTCCCTGAAGTACCAAGAGACCCAGTACTTC
few TRBJ2-7 TRBV11-3 TRBD1 15 CASSSGTGALYEQYF TGTGCCAGCAGCTCCGGGACAGGGGCCTTATACGAGCAGTACTTC
- TRBJ1-2 TRBV13 - 15 CASSRRDSEDYGYTF TGTGCCAGCAGCCGCAGGGACTCCGAAGACTATGGCTACACCTTC
once TRBJ1-5 TRBV11-2 - 14 CASSKGQKGQPQHF TGTGCCAGCAGCAAAGGACAGAAGGGTCAGCCCCAGCATTTT
- TRBJ1-5 TRBV11-1 - 16 CASSLLPIGSNQPQHF TGTGCCAGCAGCTTACTTCCAATCGGATCCAATCAGCCCCAGCATTTT
once TRBJ2-7 TRBV7-3 TRBD1 14 CASSLDRGNYEQYF TGTGCCAGCAGTTTAGACAGGGGTAACTACGAGCAGTACTTC
- TRBJ2-1 TRBV30 TRBD1 16 CAWSVPGTGLYNEQFF TGTGCCTGGAGTGTACCCGGGACAGGCCTTTACAATGAGCAGTTCTTC
- TRBJ2-3 TRBV28 TRBD1 16 CASSPAGGAGTDTQYF TGTGCCAGCAGTCCCGCAGGGGGCGCTGGCACAGATACGCAGTATTTT